Each of the 8 T cell receptor beta chains below was sequenced from the same sample in a study of Ad26.COV2.S vaccination and SARS-CoV-2 variants. Treatment of the sample: roughly 20 received Ad26.COV2.S at low or high dose, single or two shots; 5 received placebo; per-sample allocation not given. Sampling was performed 63 days after the first vaccine or placebo injection. Only in-frame clones appear in the TCRdb table, and some are missing; sequencing was by immunoSEQ multiplex PCR. This sample has 350,000 to 500,000 clones; around 89% occur once, and the top ten carry about 4%. The material was peripheral blood, obtained in a trial of Ad26.COV2.S vaccine versus placebo. The source is a person aged 18 to 59 who received the Ad26.COV2.S COVID-19 vaccine or a placebo.

The rearrangement uses TRBV4-1 and TRBJ2-3; TRBD2 matches 11 bases. The CDR3 spans 17 residues. V shed 1 base and J 6 bases; nucleotides not matched to a gene: 9. CDR1 and CDR2 from the germline V gene are MGHRA and YSYEKL. The CDR3 DNA follows: TGCGCCAGCAGCCAAGGGGCACTAGCGGGGGTCAGGGATACGCAGTATTTT. Its protein is CASSQGALAGVRDTQYF.

CDR3 loop: CASSKSGSLAPGQGGSEQFF. The CDR3 region has the DNA TGTGCCAGCAGCAAAAGCGGAAGCCTAGCCCCGGGACAGGGTGGGTCTGAGCAGTTCTTC. V and J are TRBV21-1 and TRBJ2-1; TRBD1 is taken as the D call from the table, unchecked against the DNA. TRBV21-1 is a known pseudogene. This CDR3 spans 20 amino acids.

As for this clone: The sample holds other DNA sequences that translate to the same CDR3. This chain connects TRBV6-5 to TRBJ1-2, with D perhaps matching TRBD1 (6 bases). Trimming left V 3 bases short and J 7 bases short, with 12 bases between. Germline V gene data show CDR1 as MNHEY and CDR2 as SVGAGI. The CDR3 runs to 13 residues. In nucleotides, the CDR3 is TGTGCCAGCAGTTATAGGGGGAGGGGTGGCTACACCTTC. It specifies CASSYRGRGGYTF.

The V and J genes are TRBV28 and TRBJ2-1; D possibly uses TRBD1 or TRBD2 (6 bases each). V was trimmed by 2 bases and J by 4 bases, leaving 12 bases between them. CDR1 is MDHEN and CDR2 is SYDVKM in the germline V gene. There are 15 residues in the CDR3. CDR3 loop: CASSLTRGPYNEQFF. For the CDR3, the DNA is TGTGCCAGCAGTTTAACCCGGGGGCCTTACAATGAGCAGTTCTTC.

The gene calls are TRBV3-1 (or the pseudogene TRBV3-2) and TRBJ2-3; tentative D call: TRBD2 (6 bases). The CDR3 has 19 residues. Germline V lookup: CDR1 LGHDT, CDR2 YNNKEL (reference sequence). Trimming left V 4 bases short and J 4 bases short, with 27 bases between. CDR3 sequence: CASSPPGLLLPAFPDTQYF. For the CDR3, the DNA is TGTGCCAGCAGCCCCCCGGGACTTCTCCTACCCGCTTTTCCAGATACGCAGTATTTT.

The chain joins TRBV3-1 (or the pseudogene TRBV3-2) to TRBJ2-4; 10 bases are a match to TRBD1. J gave up 7 bases and V 3 bases, and 3 bases lay outside the gene matches. Germline CDR1 reads LGHDT; CDR2 reads YNNKEL (reference sequence). This CDR3 region has 14 residues. CDR3 sequence (DNA): TGTGCCAGCAGCCAGGGGACAGGGGCGAACATTCAGTACTTC. Its translation: CASSQGTGANIQYF.

CDR3: CASKPGTGPYEQYF. The CDR3 nucleotides read TGTGCCAGTAAGCCCGGGACAGGACCCTACGAGCAGTACTTC. This chain joins TRBV7-9 and TRBJ2-7; 8 bases fit TRBD1. Germline lookup yields CDR1 SEHNR and CDR2 FQNEAQ (reference sequence). V gave up 9 bases and J gave up 2 bases; unmatched junction bases: 9. CDR3 size: 14 residues.

This sequence joins TRBV5-5 and TRBJ2-7; possibly TRBD2 for D (6 bases). V was clipped by 2 bases and J by 3 bases, with 18 bases between them. This CDR3 is built from 16 residues. Germline V CDR1 and CDR2: SGHKS, YYEKEE (reference sequence). CDR3 nucleotide sequence: TGTGCCAGCAGCTTACATGGAGGGGCTCTCCACTACGAGCAGTACTTC. Its translation is CASSLHGGALHYEQYF.